This TCR beta chain was observed in a study of blood T cell repertoires in COVID-19. Study at large: Acute and convalescent COVID-19 samples came from the United States, Italy and Spain. Nucleic acid was either cDNA or gDNA, and it came from T cells, B-cell-depleted T cells, or PBMCs.

Trimming stripped 5 bases from V and 0 bases from J, with 11 bases between. Germline V gene sequence: CDR1 MNHEY, CDR2 SVGEGT. The CDR3 runs to 15 residues. Source study methods: By means of reference gene primer amplification, nucleated cell counts were estimated. This table comes from immunoSEQ multiplex PCR, and its TCRdb copy is limited to in-frame clones, with some not included. V and J calls and clone size are copied from that table; D and trimming were computed from the DNA. The repertoire has 95,000 to 110,000 clones, roughly 87% of them found once; the top ten carry 17%. The TCR comes from a woman older than 75 in a cohort sampled during active COVID-19. The chain uses TRBV6-2 or TRBV6-3 and TRBJ2-1; the D gene is possibly TRBD2 (5 bases). Sequencing input: peripheral blood. The CDR3 region has the DNA TGTGCCAGCAGTCCCAGAGGAGGCTCCTACAATGAGCAGTTCTTC. It encodes CASSPRGGSYNEQFF.